Each of the 7 T cell receptor beta chains below was sequenced from the same sample in a study of cytomegalovirus exposure and HLA in healthy donors. Vbeta (60) and Jbeta (13) primers were used in the PCR. Method: immunoSEQ multiplex PCR; TCRdb's copy keeps in-frame clones and lacks some. The table has roughly 130,000 clones, approximately 65% seen once. The sequencing sample was made of PBMCs. These receptors originate from a woman aged 55-69 years in good health and CMV-seronegative.

The CDR3 nucleotides are TGTGCCAGCAGTTCAGACACCGCCTACGAGCAGTACTTC. It specifies CASSSDTAYEQYF. The chain is built from TRBV6-5 and TRBJ2-7; D is unclear. Germline V lookup: CDR1 MNHEY, CDR2 SVGAGI. This CDR3 is 13 amino acids long. V lost 4 bases and J lost 2, with 9 bases in between.

The gene calls are TRBV6-1 and TRBJ2-7; weak D call: TRBD1 (6 bases). Looked up from germline, CDR1 is MNHNS and CDR2 is SASEGT. This CDR3 region has 14 residues. The V gene lost 3 bases and the J gene lost 2 bases, with 11 bases spanning the gap. The CDR3 loop is CASSDQGRTYEQYF. CDR3 in DNA: TGTGCCAGCAGTGACCAGGGGAGAACCTACGAGCAGTACTTC.

The chain combines TRBV5-1 with TRBJ1-1; D gene unclear. The CDR3 is 15 amino acids. Deletions cut 5 bases from V and 1 base from J, with 15 bases between. Per the germline V gene, CDR1 is SGHRS and CDR2 is YFSETQ. CDR3 region: CASSSTRTSNTEAFF. As DNA, the CDR3 is TGCGCCAGCAGTTCCACCCGGACTTCGAACACTGAAGCTTTCTTT.

This sequence joins TRBV5-6 and TRBJ2-1, with 10 positions matching TRBD2. Germline CDR1 SGHDT, CDR2 YYEEEE. Trimming took 2 bases from V and 5 from J; bases not matched to a gene: 1. The CDR3 length is 14 residues. Here the CDR3 DNA reads TGTGCCAGCAGCTTACTAGCGGGACACAATGAGCAGTTCTTC. Translated, it gives CASSLLAGHNEQFF.

This sequence joins TRBV5-1 and TRBJ2-1, with TRBD2 matching over 10 bases. CDR1 and CDR2 from the germline V gene are SGHRS and YFSETQ. The CDR3 is 13 amino acids. The V and J ends lost 5 bases and 5 bases, in that order; junction bases with no gene match: 1. The CDR3 sequence is CASRTSGHNEQFF. In DNA form, the CDR3 reads TGCGCCAGCAGGACTAGCGGGCACAATGAGCAGTTCTTC.

This chain links TRBV7-9 with TRBJ1-6, with D possibly matching TRBD1 (6 bases). The CDR3 consists of 14 residues. Trimming left V 5 bases short and J 7 bases short, with 12 bases between. Germline CDR1 is SEHNR and CDR2 is FQNEAQ (reference sequence). CDR3 bases: TGTGCCAGCAGCCTCGGGACAAGCAATTCACCCCTCCACTTT. Its translation: CASSLGTSNSPLHF. Drawing the rest from reference TRBV7-9 and TRBJ1-6, the complete variable domain is DTGVSQNPRHKITKRGQNVTFRCDPISEHNRLYWYRQTLGQGPEFLTYFQNEAQLEKSRLLSDRFSAERPKGSFSTLEIQRTEQGDSAMYLCASSLGTSNSPLHFGNGTRLTVT.

This clone was counted between two and nine times. CDR3: CASRARTDNNSPLHF. As DNA, the CDR3 is TGTGCCAGCAGGGCAAGGACAGATAATAATTCACCCCTCCACTTT. The chain has TRBV11-3 and TRBJ1-6, with D maybe TRBD1 (6 bases). CDR3 length equals 15 residues. Germline CDR1 is SGHNT and CDR2 is YENEEA. Trimming took off 6 bases at V and 5 bases at J, with 14 bases between the two ends. The entire variable domain, with the rest obtained from reference TRBV11-3 and TRBJ1-6, is as follows: EAGVVQSPRYKIIEKKQPVAFWCNPISGHNTLYWYLQNLGQGPELLIRYENEEAVDDSQLPKDRFSAERLKGVDSTLKIQPAELGDSAVYLCASRARTDNNSPLHFGNGTRLTVT.